This TCR beta chain was identified in a study of metastatic and nonmetastatic thyroid tumors. Overall study context: Peripheral blood and tumor or nodule samples from malignant and benign thyroid patients were compared.

No patient received treatment before thyroid surgery. Comments on this clone: What it binds is unknown.

Germline CDR1 is PRHDT and CDR2 is FYEKMQ (reference sequence). The CDR3 consists of 15 residues. J gave up 2 bases and V 3 bases, and 2 bases lay outside the gene matches. In the authors' methods: Clinicopathological groups supplied CDR3 differences that were used to build a distant-metastasis classifier for papillary thyroid cancer. TCRdb re-called the PCR reads via MiXCR. TCRdb's processing, not the authors' own work, is the source of the V and J calls. Of 17,000 or so clones in the sample, 20% to 30% were seen once. Findings of the study overall: For both blood and tumor, malignant thyroid tumors reportedly showed significantly higher TCR beta diversity than benign nodules did.

This TCR derives from a male donor with papillary thyroid cancer or a benign thyroid nodule (not recorded which). Some clones in this sample may be carry-over from other donors' samples. The chain links TRBV13 to TRBJ2-7, with TRBD2 identical over 12 bases. The sequencing input was blood. CDR3 DNA sequence: TGTGCCAGCAGCTTCCGGACTAGCGGGACCTACGAGCAGTACTTC. This encodes CASSFRTSGTYEQYF. The whole variable domain, filled in from reference TRBV13 and TRBJ2-7, reads AAGVIQSPRHLIKEKRETATLKCYPIPRHDTVYWYQQGPGQDPQFLISFYEKMQSDKGSIPDRFSAQQFSDYHSELNMSSLELGDSALYFCASSFRTSGTYEQYFGPGTRLTVT.